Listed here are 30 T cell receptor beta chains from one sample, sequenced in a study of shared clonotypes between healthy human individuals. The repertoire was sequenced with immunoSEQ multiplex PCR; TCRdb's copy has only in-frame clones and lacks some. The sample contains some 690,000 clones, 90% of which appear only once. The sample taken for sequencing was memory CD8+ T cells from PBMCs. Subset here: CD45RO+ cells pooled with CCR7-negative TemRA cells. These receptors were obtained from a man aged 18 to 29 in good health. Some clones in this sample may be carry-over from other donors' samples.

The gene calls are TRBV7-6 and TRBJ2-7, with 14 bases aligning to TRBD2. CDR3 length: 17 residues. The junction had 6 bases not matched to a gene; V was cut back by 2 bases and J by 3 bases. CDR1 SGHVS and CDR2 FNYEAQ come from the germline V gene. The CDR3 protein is CASSLTVGTSGSYEQYF. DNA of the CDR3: TGTGCCAGCAGCTTAACCGTCGGGACTAGCGGGAGCTACGAGCAGTACTTC.

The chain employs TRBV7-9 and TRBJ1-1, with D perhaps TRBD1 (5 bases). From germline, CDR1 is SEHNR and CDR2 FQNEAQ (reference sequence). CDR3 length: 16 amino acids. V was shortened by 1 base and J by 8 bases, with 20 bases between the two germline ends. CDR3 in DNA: TGTGCCAGCAGCTTAGGGACATGGGCCCTCAACGGGGAAGCTTTCTTT. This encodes CASSLGTWALNGEAFF.

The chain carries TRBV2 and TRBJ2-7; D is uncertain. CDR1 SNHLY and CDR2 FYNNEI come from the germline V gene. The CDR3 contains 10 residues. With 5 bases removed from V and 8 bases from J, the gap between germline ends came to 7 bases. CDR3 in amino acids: CASSPVKQYF. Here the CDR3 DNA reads TGTGCCAGCAGTCCAGTAAAGCAGTACTTC.

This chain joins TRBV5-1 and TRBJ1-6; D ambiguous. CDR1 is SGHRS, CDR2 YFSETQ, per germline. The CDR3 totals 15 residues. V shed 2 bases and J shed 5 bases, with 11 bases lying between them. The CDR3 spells CASSLTENHNSPLHF. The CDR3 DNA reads TGCGCCAGCAGCTTAACCGAGAATCATAATTCACCCCTCCACTTT.

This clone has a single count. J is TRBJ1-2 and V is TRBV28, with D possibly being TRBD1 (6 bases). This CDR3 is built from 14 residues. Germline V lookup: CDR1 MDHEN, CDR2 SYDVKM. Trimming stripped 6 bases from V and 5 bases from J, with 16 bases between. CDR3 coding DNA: TGTGCCAGCAGCCCTAATCAACAGGGATATGGCTACACCTTC. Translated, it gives CASSPNQQGYGYTF.

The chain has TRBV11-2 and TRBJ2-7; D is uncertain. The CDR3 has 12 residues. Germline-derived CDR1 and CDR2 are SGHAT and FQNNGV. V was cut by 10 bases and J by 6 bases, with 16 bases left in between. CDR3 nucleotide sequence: TGTGCCACCTTATACCGCTCAGGCGAGCAGTACTTC. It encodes CATLYRSGEQYF. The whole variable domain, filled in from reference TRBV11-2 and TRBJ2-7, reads EAGVAQSPRYKIIEKRQSVAFWCNPISGHATLYWYQQILGQGPKLLIQFQNNGVVDDSQLPKDRFSAERLKGVDSTLKIQPAKLEDSAVYLCATLYRSGEQYFGPGTRLTVT.

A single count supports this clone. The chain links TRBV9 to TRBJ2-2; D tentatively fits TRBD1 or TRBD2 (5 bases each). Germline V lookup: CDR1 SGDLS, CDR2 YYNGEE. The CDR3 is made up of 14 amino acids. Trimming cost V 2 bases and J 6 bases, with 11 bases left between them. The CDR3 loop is CASSVGASAGELFF. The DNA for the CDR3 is TGTGCCAGCAGCGTCGGGGCAAGCGCCGGGGAGCTGTTTTTT.

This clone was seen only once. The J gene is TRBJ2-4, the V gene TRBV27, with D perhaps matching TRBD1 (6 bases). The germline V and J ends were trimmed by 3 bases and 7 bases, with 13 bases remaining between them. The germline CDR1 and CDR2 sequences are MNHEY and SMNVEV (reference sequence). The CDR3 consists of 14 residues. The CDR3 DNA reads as TGTGCCAGCAGTTTCCGGAACAGGGATAACATTCAGTACTTC. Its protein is CASSFRNRDNIQYF.

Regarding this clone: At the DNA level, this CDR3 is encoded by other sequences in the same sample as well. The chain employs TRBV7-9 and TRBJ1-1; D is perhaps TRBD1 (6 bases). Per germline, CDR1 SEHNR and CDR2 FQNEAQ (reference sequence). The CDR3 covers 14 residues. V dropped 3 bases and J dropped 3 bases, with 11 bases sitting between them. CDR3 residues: CASSLGGGDTEAFF. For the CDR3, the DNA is TGTGCCAGCAGCTTGGGGGGCGGGGACACTGAAGCTTTCTTT.

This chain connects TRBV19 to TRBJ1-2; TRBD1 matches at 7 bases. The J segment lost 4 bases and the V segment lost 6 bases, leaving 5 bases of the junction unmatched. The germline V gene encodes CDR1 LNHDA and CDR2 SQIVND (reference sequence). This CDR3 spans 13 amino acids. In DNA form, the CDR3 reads TGTGCCAGTAGACTACAGGGGTCCTATGGCTACACCTTC. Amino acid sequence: CASRLQGSYGYTF.

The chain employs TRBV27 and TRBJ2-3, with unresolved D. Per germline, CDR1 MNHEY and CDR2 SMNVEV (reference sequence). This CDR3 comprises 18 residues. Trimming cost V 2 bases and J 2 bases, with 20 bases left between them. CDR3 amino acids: CASSLVKALRTSTDTQYF. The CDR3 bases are TGTGCCAGCAGTTTAGTAAAGGCCCTAAGGACCTCCACAGATACGCAGTATTTT.

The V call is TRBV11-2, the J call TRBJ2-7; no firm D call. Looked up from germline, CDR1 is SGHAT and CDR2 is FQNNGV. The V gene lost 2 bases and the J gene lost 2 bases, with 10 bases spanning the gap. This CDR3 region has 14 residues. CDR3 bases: TGTGCCAGCAGCTTACACGCAGCGACCTACGAGCAGTACTTC. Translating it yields CASSLHAATYEQYF.

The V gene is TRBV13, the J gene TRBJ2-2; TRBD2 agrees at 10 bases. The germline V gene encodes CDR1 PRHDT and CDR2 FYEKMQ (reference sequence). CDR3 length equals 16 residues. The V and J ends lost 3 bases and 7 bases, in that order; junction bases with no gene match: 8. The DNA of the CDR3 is TGTGCCAGCAGCTTTCGCCTAGCGGGAGAAGGCGGGGAGCTGTTTTTT. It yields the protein CASSFRLAGEGGELFF.

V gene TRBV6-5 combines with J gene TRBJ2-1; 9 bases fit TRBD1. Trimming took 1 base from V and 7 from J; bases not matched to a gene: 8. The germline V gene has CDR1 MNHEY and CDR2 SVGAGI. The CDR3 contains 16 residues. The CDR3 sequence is CASSYLRDRAENEQFF. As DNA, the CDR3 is TGTGCCAGCAGTTACTTGAGGGACAGGGCTGAAAATGAGCAGTTCTTC.

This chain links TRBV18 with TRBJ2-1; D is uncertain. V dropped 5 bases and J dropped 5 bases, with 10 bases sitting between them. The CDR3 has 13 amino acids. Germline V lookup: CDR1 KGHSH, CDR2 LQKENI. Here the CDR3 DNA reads TGTGCCAGCTCAGGCCCCCCTGACAATGAGCAGTTCTTC. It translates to CASSGPPDNEQFF. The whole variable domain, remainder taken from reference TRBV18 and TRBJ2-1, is NAGVMQNPRHLVRRRGQEARLRCSPMKGHSHVYWYRQLPEEGLKFMVYLQKENIIDESGMPKERFSAEFPKEGPSILRIQQVVRGDSAAYFCASSGPPDNEQFFGPGTRLTVL.

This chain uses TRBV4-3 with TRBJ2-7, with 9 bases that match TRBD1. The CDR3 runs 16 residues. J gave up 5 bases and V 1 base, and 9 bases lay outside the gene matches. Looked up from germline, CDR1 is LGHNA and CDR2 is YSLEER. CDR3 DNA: TGCGCCAGCAGCCAAGTCTCCGGGACAGGGATTCACGAGCAGTACTTC. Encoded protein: CASSQVSGTGIHEQYF.

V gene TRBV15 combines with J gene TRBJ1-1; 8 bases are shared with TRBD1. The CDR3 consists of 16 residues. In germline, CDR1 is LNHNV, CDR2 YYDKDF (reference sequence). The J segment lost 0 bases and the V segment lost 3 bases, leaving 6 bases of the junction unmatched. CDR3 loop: CATSRTWTGMNTEAFF. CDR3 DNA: TGTGCCACCAGCAGGACCTGGACAGGGATGAACACTGAAGCTTTCTTT.

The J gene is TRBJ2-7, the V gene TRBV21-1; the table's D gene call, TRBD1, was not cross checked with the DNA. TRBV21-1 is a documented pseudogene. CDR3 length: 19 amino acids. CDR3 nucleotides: TGTGCCAGCAGCAAAGTACCAACTGGATTAACAGGGAAGTCCTACGAGCAGTACTTC. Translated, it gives CASSKVPTGLTGKSYEQYF.

The CDR3 reads CASSGGQGADTQYF. In DNA form, the CDR3 reads TGCGCCAGCAGCGGGGGACAGGGGGCAGATACGCAGTATTTT. The chain uses TRBV5-1 and TRBJ2-3; 11 bases are a match to TRBD1. Germline values: CDR1 SGHRS, CDR2 YFSETQ. The CDR3 runs 14 residues. Germline trimming cut 4 bases from V and 4 bases from J; bases unmatched to any gene: 2.

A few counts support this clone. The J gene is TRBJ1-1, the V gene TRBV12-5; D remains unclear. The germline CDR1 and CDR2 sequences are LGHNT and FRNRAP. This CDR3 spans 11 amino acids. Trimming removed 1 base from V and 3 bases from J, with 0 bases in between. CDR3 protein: CASGLDTEAFF. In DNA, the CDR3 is TGTGCTAGTGGTTTGGACACTGAAGCTTTCTTT. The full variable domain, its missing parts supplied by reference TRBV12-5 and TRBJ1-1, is DARVTQTPRHKVTEMGQEVTMRCQPILGHNTVFWYRQTMMQGLELLAYFRNRAPLDDSGMPKDRFSAEMPDATLATLKIQPSEPRDSAVYFCASGLDTEAFFGQGTRLTVV.

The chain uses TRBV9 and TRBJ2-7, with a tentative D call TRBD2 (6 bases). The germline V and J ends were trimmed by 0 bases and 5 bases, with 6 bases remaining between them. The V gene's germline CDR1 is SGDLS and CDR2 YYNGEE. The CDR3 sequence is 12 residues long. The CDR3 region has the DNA TGTGCCAGCAGCGTAGGGGGGGACGAGCAGTACTTC. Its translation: CASSVGGDEQYF.

The CDR3 DNA follows: TGCGCCAGCAGCCCCACCTACAATGAGCAGTTCTTC. Its protein product is CASSPTYNEQFF. J is TRBJ2-1 and V is TRBV4-1; D unclear. The V end was cut by 4 bases, the J end by 2 bases, with 3 bases between. Germline V gene lookup returns CDR1 MGHRA and CDR2 YSYEKL. The CDR3 extends over 12 amino acids.

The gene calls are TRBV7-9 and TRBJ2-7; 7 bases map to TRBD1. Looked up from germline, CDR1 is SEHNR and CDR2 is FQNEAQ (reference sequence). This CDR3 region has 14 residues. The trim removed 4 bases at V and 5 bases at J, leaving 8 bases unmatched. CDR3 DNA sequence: TGTGCCAGCAGCTATACAGGGGTATGGGACGAGCAGTACTTC. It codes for CASSYTGVWDEQYF.

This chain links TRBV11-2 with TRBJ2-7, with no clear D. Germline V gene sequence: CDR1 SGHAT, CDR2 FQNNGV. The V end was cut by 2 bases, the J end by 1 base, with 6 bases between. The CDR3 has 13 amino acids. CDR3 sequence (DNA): TGTGCCAGCAGCTTATCTGAGTCCTACGAGCAGTACTTC. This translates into CASSLSESYEQYF.

The CDR3 nucleotides are TGTGCCAGCGGGCTACGGGGGTTGGGGATCACAGATACGCAGTATTTT. It is translated as CASGLRGLGITDTQYF. The V gene is TRBV28, the J gene TRBJ2-3; D is possibly TRBD2 (6 bases). Germline CDR1 is MDHEN and CDR2 is SYDVKM. Between the trimmed V and J ends, which lost 8 bases and 2 bases, there was a span of 20 bases. This CDR3 spans 16 amino acids.

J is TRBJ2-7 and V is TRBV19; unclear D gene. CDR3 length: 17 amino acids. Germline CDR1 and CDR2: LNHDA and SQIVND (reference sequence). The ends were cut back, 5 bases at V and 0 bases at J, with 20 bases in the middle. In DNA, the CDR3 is TGTGCCAGTAGTGCCCCCCCCCGAGTTGACGGCTCCTACGAGCAGTACTTC. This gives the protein CASSAPPRVDGSYEQYF.

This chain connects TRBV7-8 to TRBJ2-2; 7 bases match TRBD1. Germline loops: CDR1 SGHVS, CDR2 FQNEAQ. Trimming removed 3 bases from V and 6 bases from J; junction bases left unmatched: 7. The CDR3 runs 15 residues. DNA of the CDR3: TGTGCCAGCAGCTTTGGGACAGAAGCGTCCGGGGAGCTGTTTTTT. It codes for CASSFGTEASGELFF.

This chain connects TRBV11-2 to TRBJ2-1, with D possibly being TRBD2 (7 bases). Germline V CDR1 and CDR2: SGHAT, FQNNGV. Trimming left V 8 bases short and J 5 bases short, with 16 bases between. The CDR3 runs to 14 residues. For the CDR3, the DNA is TGTGCCAGCTTAGGGGGGAGGGGACACAATGAGCAGTTCTTC. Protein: CASLGGRGHNEQFF.

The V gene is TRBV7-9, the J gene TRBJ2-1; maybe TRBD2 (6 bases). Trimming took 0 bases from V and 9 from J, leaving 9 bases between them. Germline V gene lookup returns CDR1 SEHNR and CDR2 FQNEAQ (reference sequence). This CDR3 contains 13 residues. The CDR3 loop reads CASSLAAGSEQFF. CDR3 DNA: TGTGCCAGCAGCTTAGCTGCGGGGAGTGAGCAGTTCTTC.

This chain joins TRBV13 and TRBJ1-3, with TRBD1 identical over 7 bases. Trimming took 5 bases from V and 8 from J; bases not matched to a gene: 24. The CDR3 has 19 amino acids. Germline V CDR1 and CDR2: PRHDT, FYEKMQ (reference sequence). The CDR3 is CASSPTRGRQGVRVDTIYF. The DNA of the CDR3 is TGTGCCAGCAGCCCGACTCGGGGGCGGCAGGGGGTTCGTGTGGACACCATATATTTT.